The 2 T cell receptor beta chains in this list originate from one sample, sequenced in a study of cytomegalovirus exposure and HLA in healthy donors. 13 Jbeta primers and 60 Vbeta primers were used for the PCR. Clones were read by immunoSEQ multiplex PCR, and TCRdb kept only the in-frame ones, dropping some. The sample shows 130,000 or so clones, around 80% of them seen only once. What was sequenced was PBMCs. Receptor source: a woman in her 50s in good health and CMV-seropositive.

This rearrangement joins TRBV19 to TRBJ2-2; 9 positions agree with TRBD1. Trimming cost V 7 bases and J 6 bases; bases outside gene matches: 6. Germline CDR1 is LNHDA and CDR2 is SQIVND (reference sequence). The CDR3 is 14 residues long. The CDR3: CASTPDRGSGELFF. The CDR3 DNA is TGTGCCAGTACCCCCGACAGGGGGTCCGGGGAGCTGTTTTTT.

The J gene is TRBJ1-6, the V gene TRBV19; D possibly corresponds to TRBD1 (6 bases). V was cut by 6 bases and J by 9 bases, with 12 bases left in between. The CDR3 covers 13 residues. Germline V lookup: CDR1 LNHDA, CDR2 SQIVND (reference sequence). The CDR3 sequence is CASRKTGISPLHF. The CDR3 DNA reads TGTGCCAGTAGAAAAACAGGGATTTCACCCCTCCACTTT.